The 13 T cell receptor beta chains presented below share a single source sample, sequenced in a study of human T cells and chemical hapten exposure. As for time point: patch test 1, 2 weeks after DPC sensitization. Treatment denoted: therapeutic diphenylcyclopropenone sensitization with weekly scalp DPC. TCRdb passed the RACE reads through MiXCR, listing each CDR3 protein once. Here the sample spans about 360,000 distinct CDR3 sequences, 5.5% to 8% being singletons. The specimen was whole blood, collected in connection with sensitization to the hapten diphenylcyclopropenone (DPC). These receptors originate from a woman aged 18-30 years with alopecia areata. Some clones in this sample may be carry-over from other donors' samples.

This sequence joins TRBV7-9 and TRBJ1-1; D possibly corresponds to TRBD1 (5 bases). Trimming shortened V by 1 base and J by 1 base, and 7 bases separated the two germline ends. The CDR3 extends over 14 amino acids. Germline CDR1 and CDR2: SEHNR and FQNEAQ (reference sequence). The CDR3, as DNA: TGTGCCAGCAGCTTAGAACAGGCGAACACTGAAGCTTTCTTT. Translated, it gives CASSLEQANTEAFF. The variable domain in full, with the rest retrieved from reference TRBV7-9 and TRBJ1-1, is DTGVSQNPRHKITKRGQNVTFRCDPISEHNRLYWYRQTLGQGPEFLTYFQNEAQLEKSRLLSDRFSAERPKGSFSTLEIQRTEQGDSAMYLCASSLEQANTEAFFGQGTRLTVV.

This clonotype turned up a few times. The CDR3 coding sequence is TGTGCCAGCACCCTCTCAGGGTTCAACACTGAAGCTTTCTTT. This encodes CASTLSGFNTEAFF. This chain uses TRBV18 with TRBJ1-1; weak D call: TRBD1 (5 bases). The V and J ends lost 8 bases and 2 bases respectively, with 15 bases between them. CDR1 and CDR2 from the germline V gene are KGHSH and LQKENI. The CDR3 totals 14 residues.

V gene TRBV5-6 combines with J gene TRBJ1-1; D gene uncertain. V lost 4 bases, J lost 9 bases, and 10 bases lay in between. CDR1 is SGHDT, CDR2 YYEEEE, per germline. The length of the CDR3 is 11 residues. CDR3 region: CASSQNRKAFF. DNA for the CDR3: TGTGCCAGCAGCCAAAACCGGAAAGCTTTCTTT.

Many counts were recorded for this clonotype. The chain carries TRBV6-5 and TRBJ2-1; D is uncertain. The CDR3 runs to 15 residues. V was clipped by 5 bases and J by 0 bases, with 11 bases between them. Germline loops: CDR1 MNHEY, CDR2 SVGAGI. The CDR3 spells CASSRVQSSYNEQFF. CDR3 coding DNA: TGTGCCAGCAGTAGGGTCCAATCCTCCTACAATGAGCAGTTCTTC.

This clonotype has at least ten counts. The chain employs TRBV6-4 and TRBJ2-1; 12 positions match TRBD1. Germline CDR1 and CDR2: MRHNA and SNTAGT. Trimming at V came to 4 bases and at J to 7 bases, leaving 8 bases not matched to a gene. The CDR3 consists of 16 residues. In DNA form, the CDR3 reads TGTGCCAGCAGTGTAAGTCCGGGACAGGGGGCTAATGAGCAGTTCTTC. Residues: CASSVSPGQGANEQFF.

This clonotype was seen many times. The rearrangement uses TRBV20-1 and TRBJ2-3, with D possibly matching TRBD1 (6 bases). CDR3 length: 13 residues. Germline CDR1 DFQATT, CDR2 SNEGSKA (reference sequence). V lost 4 bases and J 3 bases, leaving 11 bases between the germline ends. CDR3 sequence (DNA): TGCAGTGCTAATGCCAGGGGAACAGATACGCAGTATTTT. It encodes CSANARGTDTQYF.

This clonotype showed up just a few times. The rearrangement joins TRBV20-1 to TRBJ2-6; no definite D call. V lost 0 bases, J lost 9 bases, and 6 bases lay in between. This CDR3 spans 12 amino acids. The germline CDR1 and CDR2 sequences are DFQATT and SNEGSKA (reference sequence). CDR3 sequence reads: CSARDRINVLTF. The DNA of the CDR3 is TGCAGTGCTAGAGACAGGATCAACGTCCTGACTTTC.

The CDR3 DNA is TGTGCCAGCAGCCGTCGGACGGCTGACAATGAGCAGTTCTTC. The encoded protein is CASSRRTADNEQFF. The rearrangement uses TRBV12-3 or TRBV12-4 and TRBJ2-1; D is ambiguous. CDR3 length equals 14 residues. Trimming shortened V by 6 bases and J by 5 bases, and 14 bases separated the two germline ends.

In this sample, this clonotype turned up a few times. V usage is TRBV6-2 or TRBV6-3 and J usage is TRBJ2-1; no definite D call. The CDR3 totals 11 residues. V was shortened by 6 bases and J by 7 bases, with 7 bases between the two germline ends. CDR1 MNHEY and CDR2 SVGEGT come from the germline V gene. CDR3 residues: CASSRRNEQFF. CDR3 sequence (DNA): TGTGCCAGCAGCCGCCGGAATGAGCAGTTCTTC.

The chain employs TRBV5-6 and TRBJ1-6; no firm D call. V lost 0 bases to trimming and J lost 10 bases, with 8 bases between them. Germline loops: CDR1 SGHDT, CDR2 YYEEEE. The CDR3 totals 13 residues. The CDR3 here is CASSLDVESPLHF. Written as DNA, the CDR3 is TGTGCCAGCAGCTTGGACGTGGAATCACCCCTCCACTTT.

The gene calls are TRBV6-6 and TRBJ2-3; 9 bases map to TRBD1. Germline V gene sequence: CDR1 MNHNY, CDR2 SVGAGI (reference sequence). The V segment lost 7 bases and the J segment 6 bases; nucleotides outside the gene matches: 11. The CDR3 extends over 15 amino acids. CDR3: CASTSPDRGEDTQYF. The CDR3 coding sequence is TGTGCCAGCACCTCCCCCGACAGGGGGGAGGATACGCAGTATTTT.

This clonotype was counted at least ten times. This sequence joins TRBV7-2 and TRBJ2-1; 9 positions match TRBD2. Germline lookup yields CDR1 SGHTA and CDR2 FQGNSA. There are 17 residues in the CDR3. V lost 6 bases to trimming and J lost 0 bases; unmatched junction nucleotides: 9. The CDR3 spells CASRRQRGASSYNEQFF. The CDR3 nucleotides are TGTGCCAGCAGGAGGCAGCGGGGGGCGAGCTCCTACAATGAGCAGTTCTTC.

A few counts support this clonotype. The V gene is TRBV12-3 or TRBV12-4, the J gene TRBJ2-3; D remains ambiguous. The CDR3 sequence is 12 residues long. The V and J ends lost 0 bases and 5 bases respectively, with 3 bases between them. The CDR3 DNA reads as TGTGCCAGCAGTTTAGCCCGAGATACGCAGTATTTT. Protein: CASSLARDTQYF.